A selection of T cell receptor beta chains follows, all from one sample in a study of T cells after posttransplantation cyclophosphamide. Produced via immunoSEQ multiplex PCR; TCRdb's table is partial and in-frame only. Altogether approximately 35,000 clones were found in the sample, and no singletons occur. Input material: PBMCs. These TCRs come from a girl aged 10-17 years in good health, CMV-negative, and a related stem cell transplant donor. CDR3s include the opening cysteine and the closing phenylalanine or tryptophan. Fields, in order: CDR3 protein, CDR3 DNA, clone size, V gene, D gene, J gene. D genes are given only for firm matches. Clone size is shown for a subset of rows, as once, few, many or a class of expanded clone.

cdr3_aa: CASSLGTVLEQYF
cdr3_nt: TGTGCCAGCAGCTTAGGGACTGTGCTCGAGCAGTACTTC
clone_size: few
v_call: TRBV11-2
d_call: NA
j_call: TRBJ2-7

cdr3_aa: CAWSFGGASNQPQHF
cdr3_nt: TGTGCCTGGAGTTTCGGGGGGGCGAGCAATCAGCCCCAGCATTTT
clone_size: many
v_call: TRBV30
d_call: NA
j_call: TRBJ1-5

cdr3_aa: CASSFGWVRRDSPLHF
cdr3_nt: TGTGCCAGCAGTTTTGGTTGGGTACGGAGGGATTCACCCCTCCACTTT
clone_size: NA
v_call: TRBV27
d_call: NA
j_call: TRBJ1-6

cdr3_aa: CASSITSGQPQHF
cdr3_nt: TGTGCCAGCAGTATAACCTCAGGCCAGCCCCAGCATTTT
clone_size: few
v_call: TRBV6-5
d_call: NA
j_call: TRBJ1-5

cdr3_aa: CASSSLAGYNEQFF
cdr3_nt: TGTGCCAGCAGCTCGTTAGCGGGGTACAATGAGCAGTTCTTC
clone_size: few
v_call: TRBV5-6
d_call: TRBD2
j_call: TRBJ2-1

cdr3_aa: CASSRFTETYNEQFF
cdr3_nt: TGCGCCAGCAGCCGATTCACCGAGACCTACAATGAGCAGTTCTTC
clone_size: NA
v_call: TRBV4-1
d_call: NA
j_call: TRBJ2-1

cdr3_aa: CASSLGEGQPQHF
cdr3_nt: TGTGCCAGCAGCTTAGGTGAGGGACAGCCCCAGCATTTT
clone_size: few
v_call: TRBV7-2
d_call: NA
j_call: TRBJ1-5

cdr3_aa: CASSPGESGNTIYF
cdr3_nt: TGTGCCAGCAGCCCTGGGGAGAGTGGAAACACCATATATTTT
clone_size: many
v_call: TRBV4-2
d_call: NA
j_call: TRBJ1-3

cdr3_aa: CASSLTGAGNQPQHF
cdr3_nt: TGCGCCAGCAGCTTGACAGGGGCCGGCAATCAGCCCCAGCATTTT
clone_size: many
v_call: TRBV5-1
d_call: TRBD1
j_call: TRBJ1-5

cdr3_aa: CASSDAPGGGRYNSPLHF
cdr3_nt: TGCGCCAGCAGTGACGCCCCCGGGGGAGGCAGATATAATTCACCCCTCCACTTT
clone_size: few
v_call: TRBV10-1
d_call: NA
j_call: TRBJ1-6

cdr3_aa: CASSRTGLVNNEQFF
cdr3_nt: TGTGCCAGTAGCAGAACGGGACTAGTAAACAATGAGCAGTTCTTC
clone_size: many
v_call: TRBV19
d_call: TRBD2
j_call: TRBJ2-1

cdr3_aa: CASSLEIRDSPLHF
cdr3_nt: TGTGCCAGCAGCTTGGAAATTCGGGATTCACCCCTCCACTTT
clone_size: few
v_call: TRBV5-5
d_call: NA
j_call: TRBJ1-6

cdr3_aa: CAISDRYSNQPQHF
cdr3_nt: TGTGCCATCAGTGACAGGTATAGCAATCAGCCCCAGCATTTT
clone_size: many
v_call: TRBV10-3
d_call: NA
j_call: TRBJ1-5

cdr3_aa: CAIRETSSRRQNTEAFF
cdr3_nt: TGTGCCATCAGGGAGACTTCTTCTAGACGGCAGAACACTGAAGCTTTCTTT
clone_size: many
v_call: TRBV10-3
d_call: NA
j_call: TRBJ1-1

cdr3_aa: CAWAGQVIYEQYF
cdr3_nt: TGTGCCTGGGCGGGACAGGTAATATACGAGCAGTACTTC
clone_size: NA
v_call: TRBV30
d_call: TRBD1
j_call: TRBJ2-7